The 10 T cell receptor beta chains below were found in one sample sequenced in a study of cytomegalovirus exposure and HLA in healthy donors. The PCR contained 60 Vbeta and 13 Jbeta primers. Using immunoSEQ multiplex PCR, the repertoire was profiled, and TCRdb retains in-frame clones only, with some absent. This table has more than 140,000 clones, around 80% appearing once. Sequenced: PBMCs. These receptor sequences come from a man in his thirties or forties in good health and CMV-seropositive.

The rearrangement joins TRBV27 to TRBJ1-1; TRBD1 might be the D (5 bases). The germline V gene encodes CDR1 MNHEY and CDR2 SMNVEV (reference sequence). The CDR3 loop spans 14 amino acids. Trimming removed 1 base from V and 4 bases from J, with 10 bases in between. The CDR3 sequence: CASSLLGGGTEAFF. The CDR3, as DNA: TGTGCCAGCAGTTTATTGGGGGGTGGCACTGAAGCTTTCTTT.

This chain connects TRBV5-1 to TRBJ2-1; TRBD2 matches 8 bases. V shed 0 bases, J shed 8 bases, and the junction held 22 bases outside the gene matches. Germline-derived CDR1 and CDR2 are SGHRS and YFSETQ. The CDR3 sequence is 20 residues long. CDR3 in amino acids: CASSLVRGAKRDGVGDEQFF. CDR3 nucleotides: TGCGCCAGCAGCTTGGTGCGGGGGGCGAAGCGGGATGGCGTGGGTGATGAGCAGTTCTTC. The full variable domain, its missing parts supplied by reference TRBV5-1 and TRBJ2-1, is KAGVTQTPRYLIKTRGQQVTLSCSPISGHRSVSWYQQTPGQGLQFLFEYFSETQRNKGNFPGRFSGRQFSNSRSEMNVSTLELGDSALYLCASSLVRGAKRDGVGDEQFFGPGTRLTVL.

The chain is built from TRBV21-1 and TRBJ1-1; TRBD1 reflects the table's D call only, with no check against the DNA. TRBV21-1 corresponds to a pseudogene. The CDR3 loop spans 15 amino acids. The CDR3 spells CASSGRRTGGTEAFF. In nucleotides, the CDR3 is TGTGCCAGCAGCGGCCGACGGACAGGCGGTACTGAAGCTTTCTTT.

The table lists this clone with a few counts. The chain joins TRBV5-4 to TRBJ1-2; the D is unclear. V was shortened by 0 bases and J by 4 bases, with 10 bases between the two germline ends. There are 14 residues in the CDR3. Germline V CDR1 and CDR2: SGHNT, YYREEE (reference sequence). CDR3 residues: CASSLEEGTYGYTF. The DNA for the CDR3 is TGTGCCAGCAGCTTGGAGGAGGGAACCTATGGCTACACCTTC.

The chain employs TRBV11-2 and TRBJ2-5, with D possibly being TRBD2 (6 bases). CDR3 size: 15 residues. Trimming stripped 0 bases from V and 5 bases from J, with 13 bases between. In germline, CDR1 is SGHAT, CDR2 FQNNGV. Here the CDR3 reads CASSLEGGVLETQYF. DNA of the CDR3: TGTGCCAGCAGCTTAGAAGGAGGGGTCTTGGAGACCCAGTACTTC.

The table lists this clone with a count of one. The V call is TRBV7-9, the J call TRBJ2-1; D unclear. V was trimmed by 1 base and J by 6 bases, leaving 7 bases between them. The CDR3 runs 13 residues. The germline V gene encodes CDR1 SEHNR and CDR2 FQNEAQ (reference sequence). CDR3 nucleotide sequence: TGTGCCAGCAGCTTAGGCGCCTTCAATGAGCAGTTCTTC. Translating gives CASSLGAFNEQFF.

J is TRBJ2-3 and V is TRBV6-1; D is perhaps TRBD2 (6 bases). The germline CDR1 and CDR2 sequences are MNHNS and SASEGT. The CDR3 spans 15 residues. V dropped 6 bases and J dropped 4 bases, with 17 bases sitting between them. The CDR3 DNA reads TGTGCCAGCAGGGCCGAGGAGGGTAAGGCAGATACGCAGTATTTT. This codes for CASRAEEGKADTQYF.

The chain couples TRBV29-1 to TRBJ1-2; D remains ambiguous. Germline values: CDR1 SQVTM, CDR2 ANQGSEA. Between the trimmed V and J ends, which lost 5 bases and 1 base, there was a span of 11 bases. CDR3 length: 13 amino acids. The CDR3 region has the DNA TGCAGCGTTACAGAGACTAGTAACTATGGCTACACCTTC. Translated: CSVTETSNYGYTF.

The chain carries TRBV7-9 and TRBJ1-1; 8 nucleotides line up with TRBD1. The V gene end was trimmed by 5 bases and the J gene end by 5 bases; junction bases not matched to a gene: 10. The CDR3 totals 15 residues. CDR1 and CDR2 (germline): SEHNR, FQNEAQ (reference sequence). As DNA, the CDR3 is TGTGCCAGCAGCCGTAGTCAGGGGGCGAGGACTGAAGCTTTCTTT. Protein sequence: CASSRSQGARTEAFF.

The chain uses TRBV5-4 and TRBJ2-5, with 7 bases lining up with TRBD2. This CDR3 spans 15 amino acids. CDR1 and CDR2 from the germline V gene are SGHNT and YYREEE (reference sequence). The ends lost 4 bases at V and 3 bases at J; junction bases unmatched: 9. DNA for the CDR3: TGTGCCAGCAGCAGGGGAGGGGCGGCAGAAGAGACCCAGTACTTC. It specifies CASSRGGAAEETQYF.